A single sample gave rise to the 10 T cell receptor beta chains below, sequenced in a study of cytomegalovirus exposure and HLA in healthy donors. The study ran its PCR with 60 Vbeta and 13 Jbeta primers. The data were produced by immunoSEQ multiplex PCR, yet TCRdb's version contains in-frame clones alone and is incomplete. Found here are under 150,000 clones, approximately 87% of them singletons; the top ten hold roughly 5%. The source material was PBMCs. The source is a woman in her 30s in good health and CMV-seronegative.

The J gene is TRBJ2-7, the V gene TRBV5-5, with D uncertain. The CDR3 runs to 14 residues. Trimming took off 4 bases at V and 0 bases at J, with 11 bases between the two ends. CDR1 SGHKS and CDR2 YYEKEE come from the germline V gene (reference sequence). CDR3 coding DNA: TGTGCCAGCAGCCTGACACCTAACTCCTACGAGCAGTACTTC. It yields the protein CASSLTPNSYEQYF.

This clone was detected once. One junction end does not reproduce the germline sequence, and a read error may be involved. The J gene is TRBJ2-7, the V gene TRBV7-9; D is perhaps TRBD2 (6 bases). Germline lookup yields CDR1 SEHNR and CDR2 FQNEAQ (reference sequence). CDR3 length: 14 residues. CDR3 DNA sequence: TGTTCCAGCAGCTTACTCGGGAGCTCCTACGAGCAGTACTTC. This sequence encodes CSSSLLGSSYEQYF.

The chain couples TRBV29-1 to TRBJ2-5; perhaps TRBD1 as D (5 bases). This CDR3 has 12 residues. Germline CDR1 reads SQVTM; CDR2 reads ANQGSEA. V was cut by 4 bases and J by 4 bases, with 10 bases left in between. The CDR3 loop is CSVVLQGETQYF. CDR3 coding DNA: TGCAGCGTTGTCCTCCAGGGAGAGACCCAGTACTTC.

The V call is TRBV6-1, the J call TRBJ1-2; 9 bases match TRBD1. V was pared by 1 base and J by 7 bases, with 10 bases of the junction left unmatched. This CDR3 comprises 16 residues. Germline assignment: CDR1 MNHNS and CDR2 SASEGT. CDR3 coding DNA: TGTGCCAGCAGTGAAGACGGTGACAGGGGGTGGAGTGGCTACACCTTC. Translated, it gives CASSEDGDRGWSGYTF.

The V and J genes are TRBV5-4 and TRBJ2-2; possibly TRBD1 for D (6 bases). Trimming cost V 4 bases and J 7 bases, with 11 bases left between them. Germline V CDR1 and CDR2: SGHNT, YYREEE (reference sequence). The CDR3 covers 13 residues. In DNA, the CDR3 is TGTGCCAGCAGCCTACGACAGGACGGGGAGCTGTTTTTT. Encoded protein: CASSLRQDGELFF.

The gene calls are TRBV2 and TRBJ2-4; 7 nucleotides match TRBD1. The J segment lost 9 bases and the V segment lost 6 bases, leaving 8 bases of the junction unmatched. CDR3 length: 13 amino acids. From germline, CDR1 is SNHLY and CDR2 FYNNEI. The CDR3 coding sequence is TGTGCCAGCAGGGCCGACAGGGCCATCATTCAGTACTTC. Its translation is CASRADRAIIQYF.

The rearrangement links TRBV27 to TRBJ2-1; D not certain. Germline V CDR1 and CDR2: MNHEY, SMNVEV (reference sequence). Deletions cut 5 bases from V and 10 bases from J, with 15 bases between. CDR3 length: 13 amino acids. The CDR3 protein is CASSRNLGLEQFF. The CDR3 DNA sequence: TGTGCCAGCAGTCGCAACCTTGGGCTGGAGCAGTTCTTC.

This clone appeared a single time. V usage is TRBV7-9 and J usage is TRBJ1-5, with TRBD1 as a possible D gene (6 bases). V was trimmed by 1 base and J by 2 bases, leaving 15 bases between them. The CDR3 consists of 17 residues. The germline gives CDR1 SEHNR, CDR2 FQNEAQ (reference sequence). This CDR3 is CASSLEPTHRGNQPQHF. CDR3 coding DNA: TGTGCCAGCAGCTTAGAACCAACCCACAGGGGCAATCAGCCCCAGCATTTT. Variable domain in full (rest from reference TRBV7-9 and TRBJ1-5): DTGVSQNPRHKITKRGQNVTFRCDPISEHNRLYWYRQTLGQGPEFLTYFQNEAQLEKSRLLSDRFSAERPKGSFSTLEIQRTEQGDSAMYLCASSLEPTHRGNQPQHFGDGTRLSIL.

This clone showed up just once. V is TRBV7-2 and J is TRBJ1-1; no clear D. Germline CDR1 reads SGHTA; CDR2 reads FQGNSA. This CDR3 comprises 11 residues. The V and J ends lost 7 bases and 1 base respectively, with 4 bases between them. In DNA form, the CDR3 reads TGTGCCAGCATCAAGAACACTGAAGCTTTCTTT. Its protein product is CASIKNTEAFF.

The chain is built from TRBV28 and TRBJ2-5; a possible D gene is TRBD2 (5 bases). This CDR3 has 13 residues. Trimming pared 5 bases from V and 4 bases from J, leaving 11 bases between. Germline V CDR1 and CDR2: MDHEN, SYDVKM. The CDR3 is CASSTPAGETQYF. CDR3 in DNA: TGTGCCAGCAGTACGCCGGCGGGAGAGACCCAGTACTTC.